The 25 T cell receptor beta chains below all came from one sample that was sequenced in a study of T-cell memory formation after mild COVID-19. TCRdb itself ran the 5' RACE reads through MiXCR, one entry per CDR3 protein. The sample consists of some 130,000 distinct CDR3 sequences, over 15% of them appearing once. Sequenced sample: PBMCs or a T cell subset sorted from them (not recorded which). These receptors were obtained from a man younger than 30 who had mild COVID-19 (a few samples of this study predate the infection). Cell type and time point are not known.

This clonotype has only a few counts. This chain uses TRBV7-2 with TRBJ2-7; 10 bases align to TRBD1. The junction had 7 bases not matched to a gene; V was cut back by 5 bases and J by 6 bases. The CDR3 loop spans 14 amino acids. Germline CDR1 SGHTA, CDR2 FQGNSA. The CDR3 nucleotides are TGTGCCAGCAGCCCCGACAGGGGGCAAATCGAGCAGTACTTC. Translation: CASSPDRGQIEQYF.

The count of this clonotype is one. V gene TRBV6-4 combines with J gene TRBJ1-1, with D perhaps TRBD1 (6 bases). Trimming shortened V by 6 bases and J by 2 bases, and 10 bases separated the two germline ends. Per the germline V gene, CDR1 is MRHNA and CDR2 is SNTAGT. The CDR3 covers 13 residues. The CDR3 is CASRDSTNTEAFF. In nucleotides, the CDR3 is TGTGCCAGCAGGGACAGCACAAACACTGAAGCTTTCTTT.

The J gene is TRBJ2-2, the V gene TRBV24-1, with TRBD1 identical over 9 bases. V gave up 3 bases and J gave up 4 bases; unmatched junction bases: 11. Per germline, CDR1 KGHDR and CDR2 SFDVKD. The CDR3 runs to 18 residues. CDR3 coding DNA: TGTGCCACCAGTGATCCCTCGATGGGACAGGGAGGCACCGGGGAGCTGTTTTTT. Translating gives CATSDPSMGQGGTGELFF.

Note on this clonotype: The conserved phenylalanine or tryptophan is not found at the CDR3 terminus, so this likely reflects a read error. The CDR3 sequence is CASSEGQGYSNQPQHS. CDR3 in DNA: TGTGCCAGCAGTGAGGGACAGGGTTATAGCAATCAGCCCCAGCATTCT. The V call is TRBV7-8, the J call TRBJ1-5, with 9 bases matching TRBD1. Per the germline V gene, CDR1 is SGHVS and CDR2 is FQNEAQ. V lost 6 bases and J lost 0; bases outside the gene matches: 6. The CDR3 sequence is 16 residues long.

DNA of the CDR3: TGTGCCAGCACAATTCCGGGACAGGGGACCTACAGGGCTTTCTTT. Translated: CASTIPGQGTYRAFF. The chain uses TRBV28 and TRBJ1-1; 10 bases align to TRBD1. The CDR3 runs 15 residues. V dropped 7 bases and J dropped 11; count of bases not matched to a gene: 16. Germline lookup yields CDR1 MDHEN and CDR2 SYDVKM.

The chain couples TRBV30 to TRBJ1-2, with D uncertain. The germline CDR1 and CDR2 sequences are GTSNPN and SVGIG (reference sequence). V lost 3 bases and J lost 5, with 16 bases in between. The CDR3 totals 14 residues. CDR3 residues: CAWSLLTGSYGYTF. The CDR3 DNA is TGTGCCTGGAGCCTCCTGACGGGATCTTATGGCTACACCTTC.

The genes are TRBV6-5 and TRBJ2-3, with 8 bases lining up with TRBD2. The CDR3 has 17 amino acids. V was pared by 0 bases and J by 5 bases, with 10 bases of the junction left unmatched. The germline gives CDR1 MNHEY, CDR2 SVGAGI. Here the CDR3 DNA reads TGTGCCAGCAGTTACTCGGGGCGGGGGGCCCCAGGAGATACGCAGTATTTT. It codes for CASSYSGRGAPGDTQYF.

This clonotype turned up a few times. The V gene is TRBV5-1, the J gene TRBJ2-1; the D gene is possibly TRBD1 (5 bases). CDR3 length equals 14 residues. Looked up from germline, CDR1 is SGHRS and CDR2 is YFSETQ. The V gene lost 3 bases and the J gene lost 9 bases, with 16 bases spanning the gap. The CDR3 DNA follows: TGCGCCAGCAGCTCCACAGGATCCCCCGCTGAGCAGTTCTTC. Translation gives CASSSTGSPAEQFF.

This clonotype was observed many times. The chain links TRBV5-1 to TRBJ2-5; D uncertain. V dropped 0 bases and J dropped 0 bases, with 0 bases sitting between them. CDR1 is SGHRS, CDR2 YFSETQ, per germline. The CDR3 runs 12 residues. The CDR3 spells CASSLDQETQYF. In nucleotides, the CDR3 is TGCGCCAGCAGCTTGGACCAAGAGACCCAGTACTTC.

Here the CDR3 DNA reads TGTGCCCCCGCCCCGGCTGGAAACACCATATATTTT. Amino acid sequence: CAPAPAGNTIYF. V usage is TRBV24-1 and J usage is TRBJ1-3, with no clear D. V was shortened by 12 bases and J by 2 bases, with 10 bases between the two germline ends. The CDR3 spans 12 residues. CDR1 and CDR2 from the germline V gene are KGHDR and SFDVKD.

This clonotype has a handful of counts. CDR3 residues: CASSYDRVWYAYEQYF. DNA of the CDR3: TGTGCCAGCAGTTACGACAGGGTGTGGTATGCCTACGAGCAGTACTTC. V is TRBV6-5 and J is TRBJ2-7; TRBD1 aligns across 7 bases. This CDR3 has 16 amino acids. Germline V gene sequence: CDR1 MNHEY, CDR2 SVGAGI. The junction had 9 bases not matched to a gene; V was cut back by 2 bases and J by 2 bases.

In this sample, this clonotype turned up a few times. The J gene is TRBJ2-7, the V gene TRBV6-5; D possibly corresponds to TRBD2 (6 bases). The CDR3 contains 17 residues. V lost 0 bases and J lost 0, with 15 bases in between. Germline V CDR1 and CDR2: MNHEY, SVGAGI. CDR3 residues: CASSYSKAGYSSYEQYF. CDR3 nucleotides: TGTGCCAGCAGTTACTCGAAGGCGGGGTACAGCTCCTACGAGCAGTACTTC.

V usage is TRBV7-2 and J usage is TRBJ2-1, with 9 bases matching TRBD2. Trimming cost V 5 bases and J 7 bases; bases outside gene matches: 12. Germline values: CDR1 SGHTA, CDR2 FQGNSA. This CDR3 is 16 amino acids long. CDR3 sequence reads: CASSLTPAGGPNEQFF. In DNA form, the CDR3 reads TGTGCCAGCAGCCTGACCCCAGCGGGGGGCCCTAATGAGCAGTTCTTC.

This chain joins TRBV12-3 or TRBV12-4 and TRBJ2-3; D call uncertain. Trimming pared 6 bases from V and 0 bases from J, leaving 7 bases between. This CDR3 is built from 13 residues. CDR3 loop: CASRKSSTDTQYF. CDR3 nucleotide sequence: TGTGCCAGCAGGAAGTCGAGCACAGATACGCAGTATTTT.

V and J are TRBV6-5 and TRBJ2-7; 9 nucleotides match TRBD1. The J segment lost 4 bases and the V segment lost 3 bases, leaving 4 bases of the junction unmatched. The germline V gene has CDR1 MNHEY and CDR2 SVGAGI. This CDR3 spans 14 amino acids. The CDR3 DNA reads as TGTGCCAGCAGTTATTCCGGACAGGGGTACGAGCAGTACTTC. As protein: CASSYSGQGYEQYF.

The chain carries TRBV5-1 and TRBJ1-1; 7 bases agree with TRBD1. The CDR3 loop spans 15 amino acids. Germline V gene sequence: CDR1 SGHRS, CDR2 YFSETQ. V gave up 4 bases and J gave up 4 bases; unmatched junction bases: 10. The chain's CDR3 is CASSPNRDRATEAFF. For the CDR3, the DNA is TGCGCCAGCAGCCCTAACCGTGACAGGGCCACTGAAGCTTTCTTT.

The chain employs TRBV20-1 and TRBJ2-7; TRBD2 matches at 13 bases. The CDR3 is 16 residues long. V dropped 5 bases and J dropped 4; count of bases not matched to a gene: 11. Germline loops: CDR1 DFQATT, CDR2 SNEGSKA (reference sequence). The CDR3 is CSARGGGLAGAYEQYV. In DNA form, the CDR3 reads TGCAGTGCTCGAGGGGGCGGACTAGCGGGGGCGTACGAGCAGTACGTC.

In its sample, this clonotype was seen a few times. This rearrangement joins TRBV28 to TRBJ1-6; perhaps TRBD1 as D (6 bases). The CDR3 loop spans 12 amino acids. CDR1 and CDR2 (germline): MDHEN, SYDVKM. V was cut by 8 bases and J by 7 bases, with 9 bases left in between. This CDR3 reads CASRDINSPLHF. CDR3 sequence (DNA): TGTGCCAGCCGGGACATAAATTCACCCCTCCACTTT. Full variable domain (remainder filled in from reference TRBV28 and TRBJ1-6): DVKVTQSSRYLVKRTGEKVFLECVQDMDHENMFWYRQDPGLGLRLIYFSYDVKMKEKGDIPEGYSVSREKKERFSLILESASTNQTSMYLCASRDINSPLHFGNGTRLTVT.

A few counts support this clonotype. The rearrangement uses TRBV5-4 and TRBJ2-5, with D perhaps being TRBD1 or TRBD2 (5 bases each). In germline, CDR1 is SGHNT, CDR2 YYREEE (reference sequence). Trimming stripped 4 bases from V and 2 bases from J, with 12 bases between. The CDR3 has 14 residues. In nucleotides, the CDR3 is TGTGCCAGCAGCCTTCCCTGGGGGCAAGAGACCCAGTACTTC. It codes for CASSLPWGQETQYF.

The chain employs TRBV6-2 or TRBV6-3 and TRBJ2-5; TRBD2 matches 8 bases. Germline V lookup: CDR1 MNHEY, CDR2 SVGEGT. The V and J ends lost 6 bases and 0 bases, in that order; junction bases with no gene match: 3. The CDR3 sequence is 14 residues long. CDR3 sequence: CASSGAGDQETQYF. The CDR3 DNA reads TGTGCCAGCAGCGGAGCGGGGGACCAAGAGACCCAGTACTTC.

This clonotype has more than one count but fewer than ten. V and J are TRBV29-1 and TRBJ2-1; 10 nucleotides match TRBD1. The germline V gene has CDR1 SQVTM and CDR2 ANQGSEA. The CDR3 sequence is 17 residues long. V was pared by 7 bases and J by 5 bases, with 17 bases of the junction left unmatched. The CDR3 protein is CSATRLSGTGVNNEQFF. The CDR3 region has the DNA TGCAGCGCTACCCGCCTCTCCGGGACAGGGGTTAACAATGAGCAGTTCTTC.

This clonotype has only a few counts. The chain uses TRBV10-2 and TRBJ1-5; no reliable D call. The CDR3 sequence is 14 residues long. From germline, CDR1 is WSHSY and CDR2 SAAADI. Trimming took 2 bases from V and 7 from J, leaving 12 bases between them. CDR3 residues: CASSEIGHGQPQHF. The CDR3 DNA reads as TGCGCCAGCAGTGAGATCGGGCATGGGCAGCCCCAGCATTTT.

The V gene is TRBV18, the J gene TRBJ1-6, with 10 bases matching TRBD1. With 3 bases clipped from V and 8 bases from J, the junction kept 10 bases outside the gene matches. This CDR3 comprises 17 residues. The germline V gene encodes CDR1 KGHSH and CDR2 LQKENI. The CDR3 reads CASSPTTGGNSDSPLHF. CDR3 bases: TGTGCCAGCTCACCCACGACAGGGGGCAATTCGGATTCACCCCTCCACTTT.

This clonotype was counted between two and nine times. The chain couples TRBV5-1 to TRBJ2-5, with 8 bases aligning to TRBD1. With V trimmed by 3 bases and J by 2 bases, 6 bases remained unmatched. Per germline, CDR1 SGHRS and CDR2 YFSETQ. This CDR3 is 15 amino acids long. The CDR3 nucleotides are TGCGCCAGCAGCTCTACAGGGGGAACGCAAGAGACCCAGTACTTC. Amino acids: CASSSTGGTQETQYF.

This clonotype was observed a few times. This chain links TRBV3-2 with TRBJ2-3; the table's D call, TRBD2, has no DNA check behind it. TRBV3-2 is reported as a pseudogene. This CDR3 contains 14 residues. CDR3 sequence: CASNLAGGTDTQYF. In DNA form, the CDR3 reads TGTGCCAGCAATCTAGCGGGGGGCACAGATACGCAGTATTTT.